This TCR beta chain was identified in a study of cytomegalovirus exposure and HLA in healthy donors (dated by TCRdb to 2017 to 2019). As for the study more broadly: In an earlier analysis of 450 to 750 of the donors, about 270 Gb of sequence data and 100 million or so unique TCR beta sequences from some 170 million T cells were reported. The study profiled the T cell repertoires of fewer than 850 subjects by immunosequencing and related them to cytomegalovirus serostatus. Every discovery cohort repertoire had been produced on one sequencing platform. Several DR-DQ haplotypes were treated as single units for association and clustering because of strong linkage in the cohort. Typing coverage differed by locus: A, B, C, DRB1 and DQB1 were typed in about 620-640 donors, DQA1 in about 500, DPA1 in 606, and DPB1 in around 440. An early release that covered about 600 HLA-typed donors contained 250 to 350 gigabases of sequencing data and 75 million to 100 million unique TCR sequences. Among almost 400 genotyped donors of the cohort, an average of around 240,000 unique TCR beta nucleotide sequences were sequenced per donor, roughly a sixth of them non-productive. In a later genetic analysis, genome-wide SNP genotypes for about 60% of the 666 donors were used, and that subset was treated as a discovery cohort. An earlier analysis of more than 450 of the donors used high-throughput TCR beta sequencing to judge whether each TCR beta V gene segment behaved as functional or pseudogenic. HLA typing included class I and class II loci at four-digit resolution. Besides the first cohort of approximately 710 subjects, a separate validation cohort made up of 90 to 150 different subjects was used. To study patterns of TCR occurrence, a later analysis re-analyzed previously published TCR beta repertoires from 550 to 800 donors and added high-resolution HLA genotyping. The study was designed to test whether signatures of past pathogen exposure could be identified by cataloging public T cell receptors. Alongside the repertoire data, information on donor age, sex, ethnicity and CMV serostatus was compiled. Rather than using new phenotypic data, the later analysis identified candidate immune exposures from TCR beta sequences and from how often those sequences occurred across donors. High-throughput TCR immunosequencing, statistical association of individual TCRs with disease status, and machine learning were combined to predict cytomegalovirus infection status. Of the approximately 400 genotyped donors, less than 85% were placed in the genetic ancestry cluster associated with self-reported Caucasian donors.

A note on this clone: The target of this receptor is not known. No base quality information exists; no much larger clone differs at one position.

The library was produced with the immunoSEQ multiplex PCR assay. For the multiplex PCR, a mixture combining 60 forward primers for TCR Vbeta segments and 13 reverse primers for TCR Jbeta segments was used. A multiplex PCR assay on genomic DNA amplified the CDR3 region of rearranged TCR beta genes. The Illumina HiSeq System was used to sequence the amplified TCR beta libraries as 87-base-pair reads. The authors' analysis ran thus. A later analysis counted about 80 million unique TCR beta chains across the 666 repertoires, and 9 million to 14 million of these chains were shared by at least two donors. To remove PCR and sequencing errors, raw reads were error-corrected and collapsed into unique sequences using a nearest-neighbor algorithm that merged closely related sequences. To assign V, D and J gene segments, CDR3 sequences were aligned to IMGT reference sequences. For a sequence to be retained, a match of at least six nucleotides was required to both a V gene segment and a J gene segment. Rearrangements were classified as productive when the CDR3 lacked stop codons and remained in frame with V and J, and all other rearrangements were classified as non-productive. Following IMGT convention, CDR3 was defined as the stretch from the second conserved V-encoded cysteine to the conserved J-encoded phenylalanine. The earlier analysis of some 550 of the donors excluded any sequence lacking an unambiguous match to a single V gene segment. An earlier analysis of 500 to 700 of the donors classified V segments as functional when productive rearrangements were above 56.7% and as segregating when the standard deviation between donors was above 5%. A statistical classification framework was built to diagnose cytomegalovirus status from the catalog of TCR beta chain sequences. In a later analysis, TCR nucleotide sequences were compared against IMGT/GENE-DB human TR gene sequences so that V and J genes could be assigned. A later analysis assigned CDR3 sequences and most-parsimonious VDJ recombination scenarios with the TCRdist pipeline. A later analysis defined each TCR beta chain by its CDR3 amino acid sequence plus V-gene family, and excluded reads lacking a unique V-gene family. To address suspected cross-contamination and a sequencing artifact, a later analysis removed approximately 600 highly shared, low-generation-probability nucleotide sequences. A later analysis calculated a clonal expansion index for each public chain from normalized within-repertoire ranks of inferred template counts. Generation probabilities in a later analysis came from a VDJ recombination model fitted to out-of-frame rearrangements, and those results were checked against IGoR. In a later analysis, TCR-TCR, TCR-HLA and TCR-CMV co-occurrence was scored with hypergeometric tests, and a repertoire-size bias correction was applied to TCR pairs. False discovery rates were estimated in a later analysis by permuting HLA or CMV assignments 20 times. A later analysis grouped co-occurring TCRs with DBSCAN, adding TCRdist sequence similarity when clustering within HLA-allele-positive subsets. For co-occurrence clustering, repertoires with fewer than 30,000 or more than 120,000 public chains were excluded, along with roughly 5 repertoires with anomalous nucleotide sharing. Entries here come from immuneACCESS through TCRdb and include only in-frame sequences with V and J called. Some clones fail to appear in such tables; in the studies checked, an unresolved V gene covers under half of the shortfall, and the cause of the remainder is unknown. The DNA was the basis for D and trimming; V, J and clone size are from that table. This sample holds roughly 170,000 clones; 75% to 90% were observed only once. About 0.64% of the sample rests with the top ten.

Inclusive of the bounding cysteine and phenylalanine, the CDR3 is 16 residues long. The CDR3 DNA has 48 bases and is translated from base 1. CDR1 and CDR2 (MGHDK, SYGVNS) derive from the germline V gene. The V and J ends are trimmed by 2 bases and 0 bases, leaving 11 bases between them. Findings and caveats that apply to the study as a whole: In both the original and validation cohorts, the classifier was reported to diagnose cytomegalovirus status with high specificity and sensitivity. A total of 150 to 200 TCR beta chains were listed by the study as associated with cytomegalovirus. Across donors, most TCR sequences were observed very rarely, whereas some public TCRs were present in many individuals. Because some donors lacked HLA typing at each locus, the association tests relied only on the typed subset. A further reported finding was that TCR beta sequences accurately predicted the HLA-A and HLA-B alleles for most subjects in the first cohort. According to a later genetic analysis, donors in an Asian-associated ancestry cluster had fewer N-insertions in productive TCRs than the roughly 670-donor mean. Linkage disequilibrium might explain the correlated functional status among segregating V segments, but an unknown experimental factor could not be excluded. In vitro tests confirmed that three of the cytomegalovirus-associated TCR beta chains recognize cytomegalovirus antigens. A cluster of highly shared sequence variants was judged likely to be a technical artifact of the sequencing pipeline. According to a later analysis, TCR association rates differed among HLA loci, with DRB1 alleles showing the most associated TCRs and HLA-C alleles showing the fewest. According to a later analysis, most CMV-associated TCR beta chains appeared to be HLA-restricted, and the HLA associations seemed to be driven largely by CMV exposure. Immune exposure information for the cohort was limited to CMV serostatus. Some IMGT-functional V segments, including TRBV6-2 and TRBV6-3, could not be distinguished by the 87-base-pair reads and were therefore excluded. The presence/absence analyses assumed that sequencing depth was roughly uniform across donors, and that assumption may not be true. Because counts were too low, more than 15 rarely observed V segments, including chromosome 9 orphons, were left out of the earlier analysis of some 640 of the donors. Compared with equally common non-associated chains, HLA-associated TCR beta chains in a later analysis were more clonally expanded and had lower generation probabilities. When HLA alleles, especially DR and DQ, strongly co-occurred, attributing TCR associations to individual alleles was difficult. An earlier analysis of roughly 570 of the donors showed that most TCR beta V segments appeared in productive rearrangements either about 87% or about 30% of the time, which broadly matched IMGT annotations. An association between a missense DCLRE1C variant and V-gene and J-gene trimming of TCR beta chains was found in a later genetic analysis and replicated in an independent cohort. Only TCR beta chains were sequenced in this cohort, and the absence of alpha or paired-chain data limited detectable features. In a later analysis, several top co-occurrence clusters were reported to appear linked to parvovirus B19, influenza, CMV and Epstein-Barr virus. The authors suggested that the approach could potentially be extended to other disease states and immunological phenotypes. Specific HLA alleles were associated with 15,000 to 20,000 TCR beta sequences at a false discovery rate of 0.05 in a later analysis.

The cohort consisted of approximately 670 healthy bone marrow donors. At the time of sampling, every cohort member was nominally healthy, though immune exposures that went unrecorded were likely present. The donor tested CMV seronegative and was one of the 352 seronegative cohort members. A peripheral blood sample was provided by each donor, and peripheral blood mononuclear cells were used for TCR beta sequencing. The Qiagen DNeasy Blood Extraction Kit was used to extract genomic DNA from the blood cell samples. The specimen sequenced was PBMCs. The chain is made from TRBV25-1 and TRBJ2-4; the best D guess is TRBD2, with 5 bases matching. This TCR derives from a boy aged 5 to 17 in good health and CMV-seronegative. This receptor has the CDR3 CASSEGGLLAKNIQYF. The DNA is TGTGCCAGCAGTGAAGGAGGACTCCTAGCCAAAAACATTCAGTACTTC.